This T cell receptor beta chain stems from a study of cytomegalovirus exposure and HLA in healthy donors. PCR primers comprised 60 Vbeta and 13 Jbeta primers. Some clones are missing from TCRdb's copy, which holds only in-frame ones; the method was immunoSEQ multiplex PCR. The sample shows 95,000 or so clones, approximately 77% of them seen only once. Details on this clone: Its matching antigen is unknown.

Regarding the study as a whole: Per a later analysis, about 17,000 TCR beta sequences showed association with HLA alleles at 0.05 false discovery rate. Most CMV-associated TCR beta chains appeared HLA-restricted in a later analysis.

Sequenced input: PBMCs. The source of this sequence is a woman between 35 and 50 years old in good health and CMV-seronegative.

The DNA of the CDR3 is TGTGCCAGTAGCCCGACTAGTTCCTACGAGCAGTACTTC. Encoded protein: CASSPTSSYEQYF. The chain joins TRBV19 to TRBJ2-7, with a possible D match to TRBD2 (6 bases). Per the germline V gene, CDR1 is LNHDA and CDR2 is SQIVND (reference sequence). This CDR3 comprises 13 residues. Trimming pared 6 bases from V and 1 base from J, leaving 10 bases between.